The clone carrying this TCR beta chain was picked up one time. The antigen remains unidentified. The table came from immunoSEQ multiplex PCR; TCRdb's copy has only in-frame clones and leaves some out. Of over 45,000 clones in the sample, about four fifths were seen once. The data belong to a study of OX40 agonist ivuxolimab in advanced cancers. The study's findings and limits: CD8+ T cells (on average) carried more expanded clones than CD4+ T cells. Researchers did not determine the expanded peripheral T cells' antigen specificity.

This TCR was recovered from an adult with an advanced solid tumor such as melanoma, head and neck, liver or kidney cancer. This specimen was CD4+ or CD8+ T cells sorted from blood, taken in a trial of the OX40 agonist ivuxolimab.

CDR3 sequence (DNA): TGTGCCAGCCAGACTAGGATCTACGAGACCCAGTACTTC. Translated: CASQTRIYETQYF. This chain connects TRBV6-1 to TRBJ2-5, with D perhaps matching TRBD2 (6 bases). The CDR3 covers 13 residues. V gave up 8 bases and J gave up 5 bases, with 15 bases separating them. CDR1 and CDR2 (germline): MNHNS, SASEGT.